Listed below are T cell receptor beta chains from one sample, sequenced in a study of identical twins. TCRdb analysed the 5' RACE reads with MiXCR anew, one entry per CDR3 protein. Among about 890,000 distinct CDR3 sequences listed, roughly an eighth were seen once. The same specimen was also included in a second study, on yellow fever vaccine responses in identical twins.

The sequencing sample was made of PBMCs. All receptors derive from a woman younger than 30 in good health. The conserved cysteine and the conserved F or W are not part of the CDR3 here. Each record gives: V gene, CDR3 length, CDR3 protein.

V: TRBV15
length: 14
CDR3: ATSTTTGGVEETQY

V: TRBV12-3/TRBV12-4
length: 10
CDR3: ASSLWGGDWY

V: TRBV20-1
length: 13
CDR3: SATTSFGGGSPLH

V: TRBV6-1
length: 12
CDR3: ASSLQPWDTEAF

V: TRBV6-1
length: 14
CDR3: ASRDRGRDNTGELF

V: TRBV5-1
length: 11
CDR3: ASSPDNSYEQY

V: TRBV6-5
length: 12
CDR3: ASSYSARIETQY

V: TRBV27
length: 15
CDR3: ASSSPWGSGPRDTQY

V: TRBV5-1
length: 13
CDR3: ASSLGTGGNYGYT

V: TRBV5-6
length: 12
CDR3: ASNPTASNEKLF

V: TRBV6-1
length: 13
CDR3: ASRLGGSTTGELF

V: TRBV29-1
length: 12
CDR3: SVAGREATHEAF

V: TRBV7-2
length: 13
CDR3: ANFRTGALTGELF

V: TRBV29-1
length: 9
CDR3: SAGPGETQY

V: TRBV5-6
length: 12
CDR3: ASSYRDPAYEQY

V: TRBV3-1
length: 13
CDR3: ASSPGSGGPNEQF

V: TRBV9
length: 15
CDR3: ASSVDMGLAPKNIQY

V: TRBV7-8
length: 13
CDR3: ASTVAGGSYNEQF